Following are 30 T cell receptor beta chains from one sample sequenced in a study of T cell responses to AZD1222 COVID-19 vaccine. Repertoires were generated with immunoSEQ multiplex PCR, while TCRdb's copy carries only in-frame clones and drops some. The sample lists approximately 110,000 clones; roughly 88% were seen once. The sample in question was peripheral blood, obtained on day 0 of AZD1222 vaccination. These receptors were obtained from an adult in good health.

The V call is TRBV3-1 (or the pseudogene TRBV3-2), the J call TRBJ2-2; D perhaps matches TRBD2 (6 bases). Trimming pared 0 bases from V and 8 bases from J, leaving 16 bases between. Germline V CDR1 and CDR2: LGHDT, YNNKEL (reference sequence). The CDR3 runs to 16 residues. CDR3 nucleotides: TGTGCCAGCAGCCAAGATCAGAGACTAGGCTCGGGGGAGCTGTTTTTT. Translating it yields CASSQDQRLGSGELFF.

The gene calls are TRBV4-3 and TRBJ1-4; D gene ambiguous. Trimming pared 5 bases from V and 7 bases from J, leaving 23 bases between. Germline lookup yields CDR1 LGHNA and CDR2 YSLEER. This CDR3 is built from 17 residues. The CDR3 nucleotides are TGCGCCAGCAGCGTTACTCGGGCGGTAGGGCGAAGTGAAAAACTGTTTTTT. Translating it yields CASSVTRAVGRSEKLFF.

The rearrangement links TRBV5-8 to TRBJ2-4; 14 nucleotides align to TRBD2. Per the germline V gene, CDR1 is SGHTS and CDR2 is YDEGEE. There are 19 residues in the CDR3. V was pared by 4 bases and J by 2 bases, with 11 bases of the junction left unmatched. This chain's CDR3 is CASSEPTSGGVVSKNIQYF. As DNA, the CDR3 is TGTGCCAGCAGCGAACCGACTAGCGGGGGGGTTGTTTCCAAAAACATTCAGTACTTC. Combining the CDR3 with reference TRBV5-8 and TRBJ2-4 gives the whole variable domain EAGVTQSPTHLIKTRGQQATLRCSPISGHTSVYWYQQALGLGLQFLLWYDEGEERNRGNFPPRFSGRQFPNYSSELNVNALELEDSALYLCASSEPTSGGVVSKNIQYFGAGTRLSVL.

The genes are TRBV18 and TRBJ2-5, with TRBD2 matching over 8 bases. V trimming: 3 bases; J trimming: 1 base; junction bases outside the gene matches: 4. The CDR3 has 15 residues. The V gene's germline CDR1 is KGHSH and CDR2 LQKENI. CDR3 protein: CASSPRTSPQETQYF. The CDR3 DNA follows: TGTGCCAGCTCACCCCGGACTAGCCCCCAAGAGACCCAGTACTTC.

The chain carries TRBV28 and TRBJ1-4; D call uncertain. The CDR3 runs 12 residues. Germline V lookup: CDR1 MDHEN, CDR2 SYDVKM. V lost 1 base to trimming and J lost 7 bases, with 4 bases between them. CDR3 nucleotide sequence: TGTGCCAGCAGTTTATCAGTTGAAAAACTGTTTTTT. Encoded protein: CASSLSVEKLFF.

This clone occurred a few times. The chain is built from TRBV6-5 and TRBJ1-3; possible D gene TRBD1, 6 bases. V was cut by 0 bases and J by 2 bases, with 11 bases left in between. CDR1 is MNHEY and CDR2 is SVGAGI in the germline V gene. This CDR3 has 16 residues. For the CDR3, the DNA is TGTGCCAGCAGTTACTCAAGACAGGACCCTGGAAACACCATATATTTT. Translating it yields CASSYSRQDPGNTIYF.

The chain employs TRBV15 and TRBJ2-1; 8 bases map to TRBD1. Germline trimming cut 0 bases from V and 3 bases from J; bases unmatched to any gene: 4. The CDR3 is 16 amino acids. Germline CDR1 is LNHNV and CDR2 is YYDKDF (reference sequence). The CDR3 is CATSRETGTGYNEQFF. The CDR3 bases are TGTGCCACCAGCAGAGAAACCGGGACAGGCTACAATGAGCAGTTCTTC.

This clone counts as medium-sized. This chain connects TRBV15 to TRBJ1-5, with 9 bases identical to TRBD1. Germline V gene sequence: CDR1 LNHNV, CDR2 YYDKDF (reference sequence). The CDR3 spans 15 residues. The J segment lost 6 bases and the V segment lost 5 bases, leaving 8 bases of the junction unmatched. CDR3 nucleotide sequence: TGTGCCACCAGCGCTGAACAGGGGGCATCTCAGCCCCAGCATTTT. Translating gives CATSAEQGASQPQHF. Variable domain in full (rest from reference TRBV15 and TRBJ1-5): DAMVIQNPRYQVTQFGKPVTLSCSQTLNHNVMYWYQQKSSQAPKLLFHYYDKDFNNEADTPDNFQSRRPNTSFCFLDIRSPGLGDTAMYLCATSAEQGASQPQHFGDGTRLSIL.

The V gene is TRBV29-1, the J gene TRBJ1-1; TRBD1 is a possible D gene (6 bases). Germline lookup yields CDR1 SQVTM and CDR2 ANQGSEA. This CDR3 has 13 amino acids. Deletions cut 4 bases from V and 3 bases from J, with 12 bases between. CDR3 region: CSVVGTRHTEAFF. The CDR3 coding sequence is TGCAGCGTTGTCGGGACACGGCACACTGAAGCTTTCTTT.

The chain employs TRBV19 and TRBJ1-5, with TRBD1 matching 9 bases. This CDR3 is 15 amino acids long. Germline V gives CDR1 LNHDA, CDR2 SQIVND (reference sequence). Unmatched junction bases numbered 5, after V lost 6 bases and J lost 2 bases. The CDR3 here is CASRTTGGGNQPQHF. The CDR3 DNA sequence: TGTGCCAGTAGGACGACAGGGGGAGGCAATCAGCCCCAGCATTTT.

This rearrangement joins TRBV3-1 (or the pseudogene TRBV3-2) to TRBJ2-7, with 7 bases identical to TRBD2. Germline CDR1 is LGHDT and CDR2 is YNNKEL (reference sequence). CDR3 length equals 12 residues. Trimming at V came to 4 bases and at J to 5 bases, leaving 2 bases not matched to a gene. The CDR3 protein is CASSPTSDEQYF. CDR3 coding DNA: TGTGCCAGCAGCCCCACTAGCGACGAGCAGTACTTC.

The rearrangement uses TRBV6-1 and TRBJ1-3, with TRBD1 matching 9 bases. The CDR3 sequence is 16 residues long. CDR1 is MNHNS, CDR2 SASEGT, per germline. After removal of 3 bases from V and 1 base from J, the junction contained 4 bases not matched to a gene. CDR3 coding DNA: TGTGCCAGCAGTGAGGTGACAGGGGGTTCTGGAAACACCATATATTTT. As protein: CASSEVTGGSGNTIYF.

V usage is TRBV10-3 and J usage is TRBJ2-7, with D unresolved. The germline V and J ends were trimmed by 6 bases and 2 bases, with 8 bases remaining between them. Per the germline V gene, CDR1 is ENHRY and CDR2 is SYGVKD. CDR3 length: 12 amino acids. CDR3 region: CAIRESPYEQYF. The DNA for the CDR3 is TGTGCCATCAGAGAAAGCCCCTACGAGCAGTACTTC.

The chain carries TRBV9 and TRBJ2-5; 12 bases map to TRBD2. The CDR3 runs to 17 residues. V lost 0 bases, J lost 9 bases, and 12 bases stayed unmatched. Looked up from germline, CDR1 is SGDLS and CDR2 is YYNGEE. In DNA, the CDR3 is TGTGCCAGCAGCGTAGATGCCGCTAGCGGGGGGGTGAAGGCCCAGTACTTC. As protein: CASSVDAASGGVKAQYF.

The CDR3: CASSSGTDQPQHF. DNA for the CDR3: TGTGCCAGCAGCTCCGGGACAGATCAGCCCCAGCATTTT. The J gene is TRBJ1-5, the V gene TRBV7-9; 7 bases match TRBD1. CDR1 is SEHNR, CDR2 FQNEAQ, per germline (reference sequence). V gave up 4 bases and J gave up 5 bases; unmatched junction bases: 2. CDR3 length equals 13 residues.

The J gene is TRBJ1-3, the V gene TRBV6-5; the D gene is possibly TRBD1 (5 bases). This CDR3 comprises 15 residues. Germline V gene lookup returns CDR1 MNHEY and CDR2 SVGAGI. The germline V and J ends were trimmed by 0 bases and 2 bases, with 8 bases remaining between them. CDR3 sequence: CASSYSSGPGNTIYF. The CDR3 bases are TGTGCCAGCAGTTACTCATCAGGGCCTGGAAACACCATATATTTT.

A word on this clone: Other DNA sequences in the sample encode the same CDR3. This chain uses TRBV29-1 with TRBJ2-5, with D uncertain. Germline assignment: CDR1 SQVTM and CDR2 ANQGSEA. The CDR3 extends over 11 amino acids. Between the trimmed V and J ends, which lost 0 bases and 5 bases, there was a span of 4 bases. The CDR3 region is CSVEEGETQYF. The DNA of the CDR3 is TGCAGCGTTGAAGAAGGGGAGACCCAGTACTTC. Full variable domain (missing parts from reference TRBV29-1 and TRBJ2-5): SAVISQKPSRDICQRGTSLTIQCQVDSQVTMMFWYRQQPGQSLTLIATANQGSEATYESGFVIDKFPISRPNLTFSTLTVSNMSPEDSSIYLCSVEEGETQYFGPGTRLLVL.

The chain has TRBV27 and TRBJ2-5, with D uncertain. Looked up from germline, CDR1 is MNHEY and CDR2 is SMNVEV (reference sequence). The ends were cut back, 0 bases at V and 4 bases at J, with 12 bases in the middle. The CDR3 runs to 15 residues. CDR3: CASSLSGIVGETQYF. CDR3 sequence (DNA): TGTGCCAGCAGTTTATCGGGCATAGTGGGAGAGACCCAGTACTTC.

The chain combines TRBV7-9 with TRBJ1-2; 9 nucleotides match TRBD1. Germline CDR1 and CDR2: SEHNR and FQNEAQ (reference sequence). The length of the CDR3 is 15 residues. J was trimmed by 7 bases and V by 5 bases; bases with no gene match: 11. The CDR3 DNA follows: TGTGCCAGCAGCCTAAGGTGGGACAGGGTCGGTGGCTACACCTTC. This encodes CASSLRWDRVGGYTF.

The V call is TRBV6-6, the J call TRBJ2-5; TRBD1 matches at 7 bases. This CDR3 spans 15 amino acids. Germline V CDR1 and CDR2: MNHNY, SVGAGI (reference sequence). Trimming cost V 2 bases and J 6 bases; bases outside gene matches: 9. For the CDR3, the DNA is TGTGCCAGCAGTTACCTGGAAGACAGGGCCAAGACCCAGTACTTC. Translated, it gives CASSYLEDRAKTQYF.

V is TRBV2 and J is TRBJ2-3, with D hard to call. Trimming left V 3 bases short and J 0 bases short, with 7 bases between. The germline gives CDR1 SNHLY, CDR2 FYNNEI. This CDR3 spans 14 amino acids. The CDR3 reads CASSERLSTDTQYF. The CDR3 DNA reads TGTGCCAGCAGTGAGAGACTTAGCACAGATACGCAGTATTTT.

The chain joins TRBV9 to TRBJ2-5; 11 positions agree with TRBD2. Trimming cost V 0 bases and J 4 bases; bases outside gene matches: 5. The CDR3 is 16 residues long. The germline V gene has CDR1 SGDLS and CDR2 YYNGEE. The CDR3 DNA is TGTGCCAGCAGCGTAGATAGCGGGGGGGCCAGAGAGACCCAGTACTTC. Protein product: CASSVDSGGARETQYF.

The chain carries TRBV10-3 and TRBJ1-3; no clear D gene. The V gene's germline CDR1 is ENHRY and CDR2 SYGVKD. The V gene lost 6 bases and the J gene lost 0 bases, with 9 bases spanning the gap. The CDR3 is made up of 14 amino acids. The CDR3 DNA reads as TGTGCCATCAGCCCCATTAGCTCTGGAAACACCATATATTTT. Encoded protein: CAISPISSGNTIYF.

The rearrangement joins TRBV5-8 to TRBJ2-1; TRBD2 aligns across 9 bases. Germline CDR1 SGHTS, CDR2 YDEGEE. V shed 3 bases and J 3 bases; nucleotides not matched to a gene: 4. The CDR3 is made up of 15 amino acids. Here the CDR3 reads CASSWGLAYYNEQFF. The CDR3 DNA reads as TGTGCCAGCAGCTGGGGACTAGCTTACTACAATGAGCAGTTCTTC.

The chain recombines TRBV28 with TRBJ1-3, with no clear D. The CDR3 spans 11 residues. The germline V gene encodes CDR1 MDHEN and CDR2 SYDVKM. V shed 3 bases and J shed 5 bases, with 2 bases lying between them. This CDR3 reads CASSFRNTIYF. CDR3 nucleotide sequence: TGTGCCAGCAGTTTTAGAAACACCATATATTTT.

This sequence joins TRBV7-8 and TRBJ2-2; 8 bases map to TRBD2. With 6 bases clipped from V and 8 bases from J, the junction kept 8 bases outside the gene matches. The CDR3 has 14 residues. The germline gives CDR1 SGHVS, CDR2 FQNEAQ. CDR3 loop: CASSTLAAKGELFF. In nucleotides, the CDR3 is TGTGCCAGCAGTACACTAGCGGCAAAGGGGGAGCTGTTTTTT. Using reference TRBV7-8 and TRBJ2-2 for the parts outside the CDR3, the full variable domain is GAGVSQSPRYKVAKRGQDVALRCDPISGHVSLFWYQQALGQGPEFLTYFQNEAQLDKSGLPSDRFFAERPEGSVSTLKIQRTQQEDSAVYLCASSTLAAKGELFFGEGSRLTVL.

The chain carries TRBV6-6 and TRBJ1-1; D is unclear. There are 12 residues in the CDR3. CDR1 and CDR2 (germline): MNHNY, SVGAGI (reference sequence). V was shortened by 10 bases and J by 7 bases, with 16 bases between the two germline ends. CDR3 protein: CATLSRGGEAFF. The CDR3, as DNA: TGTGCCACCCTGTCACGCGGTGGTGAAGCTTTCTTT.

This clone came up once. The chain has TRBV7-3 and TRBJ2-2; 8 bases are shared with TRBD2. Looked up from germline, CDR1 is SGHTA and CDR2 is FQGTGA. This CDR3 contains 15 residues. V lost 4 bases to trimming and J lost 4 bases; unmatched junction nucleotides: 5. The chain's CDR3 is CASSSRAGVTGELFF. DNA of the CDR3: TGTGCCAGCAGCTCCCGAGCGGGGGTCACCGGGGAGCTGTTTTTT.

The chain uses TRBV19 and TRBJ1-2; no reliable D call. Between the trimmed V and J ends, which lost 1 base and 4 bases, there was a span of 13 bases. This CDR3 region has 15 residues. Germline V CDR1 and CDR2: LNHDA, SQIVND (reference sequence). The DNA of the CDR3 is TGTGCCAGTAGTATAGCCCCCACGTCGGGCTATGGCTACACCTTC. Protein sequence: CASSIAPTSGYGYTF.

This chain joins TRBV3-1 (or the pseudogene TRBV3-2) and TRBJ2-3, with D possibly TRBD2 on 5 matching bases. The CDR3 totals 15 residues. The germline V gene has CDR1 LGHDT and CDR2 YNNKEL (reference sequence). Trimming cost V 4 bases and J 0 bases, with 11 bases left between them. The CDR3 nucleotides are TGTGCCAGCAGCCCCTCCGGGATCAGCACAGATACGCAGTATTTT. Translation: CASSPSGISTDTQYF.